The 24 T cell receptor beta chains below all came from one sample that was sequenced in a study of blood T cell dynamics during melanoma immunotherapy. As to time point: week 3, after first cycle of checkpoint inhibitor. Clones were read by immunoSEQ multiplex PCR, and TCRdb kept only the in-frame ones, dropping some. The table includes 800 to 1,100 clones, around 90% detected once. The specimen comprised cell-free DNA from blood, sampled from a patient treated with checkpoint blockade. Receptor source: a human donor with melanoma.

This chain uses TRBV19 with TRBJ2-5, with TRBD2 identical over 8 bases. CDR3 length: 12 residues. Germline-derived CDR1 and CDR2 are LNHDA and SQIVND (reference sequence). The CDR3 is CAPGGRRETQYF. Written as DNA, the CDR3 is TGTGCTCCGGGGGGGCGGAGGGAGACCCAGTACTTC.

DNA for the CDR3: TGTGCCAGCAGGCGGGCCTACCAAGAGACCCAGTACTTC. It codes for CASRRAYQETQYF. The rearrangement joins TRBV28 to TRBJ2-5, with D maybe TRBD2 (5 bases). The CDR3 runs to 13 residues. Germline V gene data show CDR1 as MDHEN and CDR2 as SYDVKM. V lost 6 bases and J lost 0, with 8 bases in between.

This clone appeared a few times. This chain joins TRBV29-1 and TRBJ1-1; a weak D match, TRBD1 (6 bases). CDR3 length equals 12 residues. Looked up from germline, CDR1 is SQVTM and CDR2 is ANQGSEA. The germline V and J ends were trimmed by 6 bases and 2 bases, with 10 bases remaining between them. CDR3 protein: CSVNRVNTEAFF. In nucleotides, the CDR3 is TGCAGCGTAAACAGGGTTAACACTGAAGCTTTCTTT.

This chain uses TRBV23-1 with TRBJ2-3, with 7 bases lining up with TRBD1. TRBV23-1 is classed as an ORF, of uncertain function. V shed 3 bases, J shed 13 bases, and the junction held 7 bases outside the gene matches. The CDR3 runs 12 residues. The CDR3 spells CASSHQGEGEYF. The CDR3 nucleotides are TGCGCCAGCAGTCACCAGGGGGAAGGGGAGTATTTT.

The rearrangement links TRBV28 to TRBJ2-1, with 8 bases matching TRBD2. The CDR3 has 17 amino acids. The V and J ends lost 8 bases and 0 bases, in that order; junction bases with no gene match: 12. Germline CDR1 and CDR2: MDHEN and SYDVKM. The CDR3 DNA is TGTGCCAGCCCCCCACCCCGGGGGGGGACCTCCTACAATGAGCAGTTCTTC. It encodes CASPPPRGGTSYNEQFF.

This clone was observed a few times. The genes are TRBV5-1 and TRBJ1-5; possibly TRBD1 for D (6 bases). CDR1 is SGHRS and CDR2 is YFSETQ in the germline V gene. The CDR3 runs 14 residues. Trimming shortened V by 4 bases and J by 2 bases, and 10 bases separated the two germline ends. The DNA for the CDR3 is TGCGCCAGCAGCCCCAGGGGTGGCAATCAGCCCCAGCATTTT. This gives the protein CASSPRGGNQPQHF.

The DNA of the CDR3 is TGTGCCAGCAATCCCGGGACAGCTACCTACAATGAGCAGTTCTTC. This encodes CASNPGTATYNEQFF. The V call is TRBV6-6, the J call TRBJ2-1, with TRBD1 matching over 7 bases. The V gene's germline CDR1 is MNHNY and CDR2 SVGAGI (reference sequence). The CDR3 is made up of 15 amino acids. V lost 7 bases to trimming and J lost 2 bases; unmatched junction nucleotides: 8.

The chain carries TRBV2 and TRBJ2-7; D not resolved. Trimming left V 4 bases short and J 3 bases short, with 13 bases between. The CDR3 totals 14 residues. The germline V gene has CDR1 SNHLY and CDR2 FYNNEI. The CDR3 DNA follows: TGTGCCAGCAGTGGAGGTACCAGCAACTACGAGCAGTACTTC. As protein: CASSGGTSNYEQYF.

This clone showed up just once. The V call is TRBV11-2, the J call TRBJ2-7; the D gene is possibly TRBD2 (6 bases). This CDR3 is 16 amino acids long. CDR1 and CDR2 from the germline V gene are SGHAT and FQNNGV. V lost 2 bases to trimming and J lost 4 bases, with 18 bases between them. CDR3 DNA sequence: TGTGCCAGCAGCTTATCTTTTCCGGGAGCCGCATACGAGCAGTACTTC. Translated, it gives CASSLSFPGAAYEQYF. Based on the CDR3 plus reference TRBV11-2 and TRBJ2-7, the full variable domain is EAGVAQSPRYKIIEKRQSVAFWCNPISGHATLYWYQQILGQGPKLLIQFQNNGVVDDSQLPKDRFSAERLKGVDSTLKIQPAKLEDSAVYLCASSLSFPGAAYEQYFGPGTRLTVT.

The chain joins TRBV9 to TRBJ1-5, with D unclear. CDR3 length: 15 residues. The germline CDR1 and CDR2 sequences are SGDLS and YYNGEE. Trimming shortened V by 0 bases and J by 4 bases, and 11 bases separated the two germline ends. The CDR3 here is CASSVGPANNQPQHF. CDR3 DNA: TGTGCCAGCAGCGTAGGGCCAGCGAATAATCAGCCCCAGCATTTT.

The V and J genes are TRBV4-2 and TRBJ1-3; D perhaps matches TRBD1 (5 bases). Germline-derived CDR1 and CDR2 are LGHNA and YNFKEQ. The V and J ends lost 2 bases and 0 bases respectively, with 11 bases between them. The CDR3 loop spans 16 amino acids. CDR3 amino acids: CASSQSQGDSGNTIYF. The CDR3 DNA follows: TGTGCCAGCAGCCAATCGCAAGGGGACTCTGGAAACACCATATATTTT.

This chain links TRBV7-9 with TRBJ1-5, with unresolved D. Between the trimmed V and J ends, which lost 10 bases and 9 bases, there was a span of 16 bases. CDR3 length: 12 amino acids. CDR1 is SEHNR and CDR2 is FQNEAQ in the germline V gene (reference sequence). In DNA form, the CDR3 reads TGTGCCACCCCGATACACCGATCGCCCCAGCATTTT. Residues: CATPIHRSPQHF.

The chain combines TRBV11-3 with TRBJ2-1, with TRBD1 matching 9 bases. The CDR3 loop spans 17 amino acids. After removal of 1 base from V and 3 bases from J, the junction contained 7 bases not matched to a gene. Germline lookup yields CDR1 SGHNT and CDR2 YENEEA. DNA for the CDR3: TGTGCCAGCAGCTTAGGGGGCGGACAGGGGCTCTACAATGAGCAGTTCTTC. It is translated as CASSLGGGQGLYNEQFF.

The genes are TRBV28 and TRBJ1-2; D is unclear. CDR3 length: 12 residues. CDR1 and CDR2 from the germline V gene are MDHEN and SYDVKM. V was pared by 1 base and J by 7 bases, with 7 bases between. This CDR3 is CASSLSVGGYTF. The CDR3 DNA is TGTGCCAGCAGTTTATCAGTGGGTGGCTACACCTTC.

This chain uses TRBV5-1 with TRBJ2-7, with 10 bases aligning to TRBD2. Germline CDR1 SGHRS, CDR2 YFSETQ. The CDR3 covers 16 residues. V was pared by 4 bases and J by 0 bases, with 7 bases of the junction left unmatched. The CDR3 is CASSLALAGYSYEQYF. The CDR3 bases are TGCGCCAGCAGCCTCGCACTAGCGGGATACTCCTACGAGCAGTACTTC.

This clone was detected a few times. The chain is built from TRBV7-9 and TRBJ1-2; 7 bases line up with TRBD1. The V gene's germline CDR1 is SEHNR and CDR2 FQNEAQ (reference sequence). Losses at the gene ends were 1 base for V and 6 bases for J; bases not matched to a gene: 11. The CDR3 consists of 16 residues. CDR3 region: CASSLGFPGGEDGYTF. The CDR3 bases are TGTGCCAGCAGCTTAGGATTCCCAGGGGGTGAAGATGGCTACACCTTC.

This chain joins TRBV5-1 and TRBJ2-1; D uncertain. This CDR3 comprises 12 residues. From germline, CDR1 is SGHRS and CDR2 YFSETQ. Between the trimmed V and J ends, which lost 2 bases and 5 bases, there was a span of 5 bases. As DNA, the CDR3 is TGCGCCAGCAGCTTAACGGACAATGAGCAGTTCTTC. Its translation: CASSLTDNEQFF.

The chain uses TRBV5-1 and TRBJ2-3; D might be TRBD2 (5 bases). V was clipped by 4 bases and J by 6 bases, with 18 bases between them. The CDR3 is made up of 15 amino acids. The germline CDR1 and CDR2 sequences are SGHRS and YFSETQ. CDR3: CASSPPLGGEDTQYF. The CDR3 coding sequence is TGCGCCAGCAGCCCACCACTAGGCGGAGAGGATACGCAGTATTTT.

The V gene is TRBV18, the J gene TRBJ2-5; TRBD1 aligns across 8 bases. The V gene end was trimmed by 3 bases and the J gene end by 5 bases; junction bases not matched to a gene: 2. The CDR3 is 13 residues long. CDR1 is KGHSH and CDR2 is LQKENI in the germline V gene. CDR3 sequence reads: CASSPGQEETQYF. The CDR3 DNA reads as TGTGCCAGCTCACCGGGACAGGAGGAGACCCAGTACTTC.

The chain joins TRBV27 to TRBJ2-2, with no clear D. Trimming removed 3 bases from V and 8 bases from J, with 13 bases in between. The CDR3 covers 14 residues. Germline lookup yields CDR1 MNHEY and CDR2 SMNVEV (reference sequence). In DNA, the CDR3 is TGTGCCAGCAGTTTCTCCCGGTTGGTGGGGGAGCTGTTTTTT. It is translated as CASSFSRLVGELFF.

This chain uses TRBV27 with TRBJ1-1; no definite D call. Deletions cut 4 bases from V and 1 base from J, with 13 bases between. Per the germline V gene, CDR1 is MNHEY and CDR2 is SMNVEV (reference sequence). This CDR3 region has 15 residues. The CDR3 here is CASSSYGESNTEAFF. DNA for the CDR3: TGTGCCAGCAGTTCTTACGGAGAGTCGAACACTGAAGCTTTCTTT.

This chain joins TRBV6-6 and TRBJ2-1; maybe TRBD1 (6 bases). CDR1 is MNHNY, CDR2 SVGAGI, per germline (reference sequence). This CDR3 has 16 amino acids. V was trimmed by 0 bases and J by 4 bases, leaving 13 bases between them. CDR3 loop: CASSYSPGHIYNEQFF. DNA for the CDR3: TGTGCCAGCAGTTACTCGCCGGGACACATTTACAATGAGCAGTTCTTC.

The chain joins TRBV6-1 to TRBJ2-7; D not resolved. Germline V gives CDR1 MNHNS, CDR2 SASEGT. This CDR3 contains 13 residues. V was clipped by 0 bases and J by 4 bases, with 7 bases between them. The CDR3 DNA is TGTGCCAGCAGTGAAGCGGAGACGTACGAGCAGTACTTC. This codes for CASSEAETYEQYF.

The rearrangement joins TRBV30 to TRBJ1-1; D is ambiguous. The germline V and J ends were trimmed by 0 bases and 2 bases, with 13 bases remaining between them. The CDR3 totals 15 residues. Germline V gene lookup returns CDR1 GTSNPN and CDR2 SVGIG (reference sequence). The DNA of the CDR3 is TGTGCCTGGAGTGTTTCTCGCAGACCTAACACTGAAGCTTTCTTT. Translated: CAWSVSRRPNTEAFF.